This TCR beta chain emerged from a study of T cells in Graves' hyperthyroidism and ophthalmopathy. Findings and limits, study-wide: A model using 13 V-J features told ophthalmopathy apart from stable hyperthyroidism.

RNA transcripts served as the template for amplifying TCR beta CDR3 regions. The study used the HTBI primer set for a first-round RT-PCR of the TCR CDR3. TCRdb independently ran MiXCR on the multiplex PCR reads; one entry per CDR3 protein. The sample has 300,000 or so distinct CDR3 sequences; around a sixth are singletons. Germline V gene sequence: CDR1 MDHEN, CDR2 SYDVKM. This CDR3 contains 14 residues. V gave up 3 bases and J gave up 4 bases; unmatched junction bases: 4. Graves' hyperthyroidism was deemed stable given no ophthalmopathy progression within 18 months. Comment on this clonotype: Antigen unknown.

The rearrangement links TRBV28 to TRBJ1-2, with TRBD1 identical over 8 bases. Sample: blood. The TCR sequence derives from a woman aged 45-65 years with Graves' hyperthyroidism. CDR3 sequence (DNA): TGTGCCAGCAGTTTGGGACAGGAAATCTATGGCTACACCTTC. Encoded protein: CASSLGQEIYGYTF.